The source of this T cell receptor (beta chain) is a study of blood T cell repertoires in COVID-19. The repertoire was sequenced with immunoSEQ multiplex PCR; TCRdb's copy has only in-frame clones and lacks some. The sample records some 40,000 clones, around 80% being singletons. This CDR3 has 14 amino acids. Germline loops: CDR1 SGHTA, CDR2 FQGNSA. V shed 3 bases and J 6 bases; nucleotides not matched to a gene: 5. For this clone: The same CDR3 is also encoded by other DNA sequences in this sample.

V is TRBV7-2 and J is TRBJ1-5, with 7 bases identical to TRBD1. The TCR was taken from a man aged 70-80 years with acute or convalescent COVID-19. The material sequenced was peripheral blood. The CDR3 reads CASSFLQGGQPQHF. For the CDR3, the DNA is TGTGCCAGCAGCTTCCTCCAGGGGGGTCAGCCCCAGCATTTT.